These 24 T cell receptor beta chains originate from one sample sequenced in a study of cytomegalovirus exposure and HLA in healthy donors. PCR employed 60 Vbeta and 13 Jbeta primers. Sequencing was performed with immunoSEQ multiplex PCR; in TCRdb, only in-frame clones are kept and a portion is missing. The sample holds roughly 150,000 clones, about 82% seen once. The sequenced sample was PBMCs. Source of these receptors: a male donor in good health and CMV-seronegative.

This chain links TRBV10-3 with TRBJ2-3, with D possibly TRBD2 on 6 matching bases. In germline, CDR1 is ENHRY, CDR2 SYGVKD. Trimming took 3 bases from V and 5 from J, leaving 18 bases between them. The CDR3 spans 16 residues. This CDR3 reads CAISDPGAGSEDTQYF. In DNA form, the CDR3 reads TGTGCCATCAGTGATCCCGGGGCGGGGTCCGAAGATACGCAGTATTTT.

V usage is TRBV7-2 and J usage is TRBJ2-1; D remains ambiguous. V shed 5 bases and J shed 4 bases, with 15 bases lying between them. CDR3 length equals 15 residues. CDR1 and CDR2 from the germline V gene are SGHTA and FQGNSA. The CDR3 reads CASSLGFLDYNEQFF. CDR3 DNA: TGTGCCAGCAGCCTTGGATTTCTAGATTACAATGAGCAGTTCTTC.

This clone was counted only a few times. The chain uses TRBV19 and TRBJ2-6; D may be TRBD1 (6 bases). CDR1 and CDR2 (germline): LNHDA, SQIVND (reference sequence). CDR3 length equals 16 residues. V lost 5 bases to trimming and J lost 1 base, with 12 bases between them. The CDR3 loop reads CASSVLGGSGANVLTF. Here the CDR3 DNA reads TGTGCCAGTAGTGTTCTAGGGGGTTCTGGGGCCAACGTCCTGACTTTC.

The genes are TRBV11-2 and TRBJ2-1; 7 bases agree with TRBD2. Germline lookup yields CDR1 SGHAT and CDR2 FQNNGV. After removal of 1 base from V and 9 bases from J, the junction contained 12 bases not matched to a gene. CDR3 length equals 16 residues. CDR3 region: CASSLGGGAPTSEQFF. The CDR3 region has the DNA TGTGCCAGCAGCTTAGGCGGGGGAGCTCCTACAAGTGAGCAGTTCTTC.

The chain links TRBV5-8 to TRBJ2-1; a possible D gene is TRBD2 (6 bases). Germline-derived CDR1 and CDR2 are SGHTS and YDEGEE. This CDR3 has 13 amino acids. Trimming pared 4 bases from V and 5 bases from J, leaving 10 bases between. The CDR3 sequence is CASSQRTNNEQFF. Written as DNA, the CDR3 is TGTGCCAGCAGCCAAAGGACTAACAATGAGCAGTTCTTC.

For the CDR3, the DNA is TGTGCCAGCAGCTTAAGCGGGAGCACCTACGAGCAGTACTTC. Amino acid sequence: CASSLSGSTYEQYF. The chain combines TRBV7-2 with TRBJ2-7; 8 bases fit TRBD2. Losses at the gene ends were 2 bases for V and 2 bases for J; bases not matched to a gene: 2. Germline loops: CDR1 SGHTA, CDR2 FQGNSA. The CDR3 covers 14 residues.

The chain has TRBV5-1 and TRBJ1-2; TRBD1 aligns across 9 bases. CDR1 and CDR2 (germline): SGHRS, YFSETQ. The CDR3 spans 15 residues. J gave up 4 bases and V 0 bases, and 4 bases lay outside the gene matches. The CDR3 bases are TGCGCCAGCAGCTTGGGGGGACAGGGAGGCTATGGCTACACCTTC. It specifies CASSLGGQGGYGYTF.

The table lists this clone with a count of one. This chain links TRBV29-1 with TRBJ1-6; 7 nucleotides agree with TRBD1. After removal of 6 bases from V and 6 bases from J, the junction contained 8 bases not matched to a gene. The CDR3 is made up of 14 amino acids. Germline loops: CDR1 SQVTM, CDR2 ANQGSEA. The CDR3 is CSVLGTEINSPLHF. CDR3 nucleotides: TGCAGCGTCCTCGGGACAGAAATTAATTCACCCCTCCACTTT.

This clone was observed once. The chain joins TRBV7-9 to TRBJ2-1, with D perhaps matching TRBD1 (5 bases). The V gene lost 5 bases and the J gene lost 4 bases, with 15 bases spanning the gap. Germline assignment: CDR1 SEHNR and CDR2 FQNEAQ (reference sequence). The CDR3 spans 15 residues. CDR3: CASSTRQSGYNEQFF. CDR3 in DNA: TGTGCCAGCAGCACCCGACAGTCAGGATACAATGAGCAGTTCTTC. Full variable domain (remainder filled in from reference TRBV7-9 and TRBJ2-1): DTGVSQNPRHKITKRGQNVTFRCDPISEHNRLYWYRQTLGQGPEFLTYFQNEAQLEKSRLLSDRFSAERPKGSFSTLEIQRTEQGDSAMYLCASSTRQSGYNEQFFGPGTRLTVL.

The chain's CDR3 is CASKGQGPNSPLHF. CDR3 bases: TGTGCCAGTAAAGGCCAGGGGCCTAATTCACCCCTCCACTTT. This chain links TRBV19 with TRBJ1-6, with D perhaps TRBD1 (6 bases). Germline V CDR1 and CDR2: LNHDA, SQIVND (reference sequence). The CDR3 sequence is 14 residues long. Trimming shortened V by 7 bases and J by 6 bases, and 13 bases separated the two germline ends.

The chain employs TRBV6-6 and TRBJ2-7, with 11 nucleotides matching TRBD2. The CDR3 has 16 residues. V lost 7 bases, J lost 1 base, and 9 bases stayed unmatched. Per the germline V gene, CDR1 is MNHNY and CDR2 is SVGAGI (reference sequence). CDR3 sequence reads: CASTYKGLAVSYEQYF. CDR3 nucleotide sequence: TGTGCCAGCACATATAAGGGACTAGCGGTTTCCTACGAGCAGTACTTC.

The chain has TRBV13 and TRBJ2-5; a weak D match, TRBD1 (6 bases). This CDR3 is 16 amino acids long. V shed 5 bases and J shed 2 bases, with 18 bases lying between them. The germline V gene encodes CDR1 PRHDT and CDR2 FYEKMQ (reference sequence). The CDR3 spells CASSPSTTGLQETQYF. In nucleotides, the CDR3 is TGTGCCAGCAGCCCCTCAACCACAGGGCTGCAAGAGACCCAGTACTTC.

The chain links TRBV5-1 to TRBJ1-2; 9 nucleotides match TRBD1. The CDR3 is made up of 15 amino acids. Germline V gives CDR1 SGHRS, CDR2 YFSETQ. After removal of 3 bases from V and 11 bases from J, the junction contained 14 bases not matched to a gene. CDR3 DNA sequence: TGCGCCAGCAGCTCGCCGGGACAGGGCGCTTTGAGTTACACCTTC. This gives the protein CASSSPGQGALSYTF.

This sequence joins TRBV19 and TRBJ1-4; 7 bases map to TRBD1. Germline V gene data show CDR1 as LNHDA and CDR2 as SQIVND (reference sequence). Trimming took 2 bases from V and 7 from J; bases not matched to a gene: 7. CDR3 length: 15 amino acids. CDR3 nucleotide sequence: TGTGCCAGTAGTATAAGGGACAGCCCCTCTGAAAAACTGTTTTTT. This translates into CASSIRDSPSEKLFF.

J is TRBJ2-7 and V is TRBV5-1, with TRBD1 matching over 7 bases. CDR3 length equals 13 residues. Germline V gene sequence: CDR1 SGHRS, CDR2 YFSETQ. Trimming removed 4 bases from V and 3 bases from J; junction bases left unmatched: 4. The CDR3 spells CASSPGTVYEQYF. The CDR3 nucleotides are TGCGCCAGCAGCCCAGGGACAGTCTACGAGCAGTACTTC.

This rearrangement joins TRBV6-5 to TRBJ2-7, with 8 bases that match TRBD1. The germline gives CDR1 MNHEY, CDR2 SVGAGI. CDR3 length equals 13 residues. Trimming took 6 bases from V and 5 from J; bases not matched to a gene: 6. CDR3 DNA: TGTGCCAGCAGCCTCGGGACAGGTGACGAGCAGTACTTC. Translating it yields CASSLGTGDEQYF.

The chain has TRBV27 and TRBJ2-7; 12 bases align to TRBD1. Trimming cost V 7 bases and J 7 bases; bases outside gene matches: 11. The CDR3 runs 15 residues. Germline CDR1 MNHEY, CDR2 SMNVEV (reference sequence). In DNA form, the CDR3 reads TGTGCCAGCACCGCCCGGGACAGGGGGCGTTGGGAGCAGTACTTC. Amino acid sequence: CASTARDRGRWEQYF.

The V gene is TRBV6-5, the J gene TRBJ1-3, with D possibly being TRBD1 (5 bases). Germline V gene data show CDR1 as MNHEY and CDR2 as SVGAGI. The length of the CDR3 is 14 residues. Trimming removed 5 bases at V and 6 bases at J, with 14 bases between. CDR3 sequence (DNA): TGTGCCAGCAGTGAAGGACATATCCCAAACACCATATATTTT. This sequence encodes CASSEGHIPNTIYF.

This clone occurred once. The V call is TRBV6-1, the J call TRBJ2-1; D call uncertain. Germline lookup yields CDR1 MNHNS and CDR2 SASEGT. With 1 base removed from V and 0 bases from J, the gap between germline ends came to 7 bases. The CDR3 consists of 15 residues. The CDR3 DNA sequence: TGTGCCAGCAGTGAAGAGGCAGGCTCCTACAATGAGCAGTTCTTC. Protein product: CASSEEAGSYNEQFF.

The CDR3 is CASSFPTEGSGHITYNEQFF. The CDR3, as DNA: TGTGCCAGCAGCTTCCCGACGGAAGGTAGCGGCCACATTACCTACAATGAGCAGTTCTTC. The chain has TRBV11-3 and TRBJ2-1; D perhaps matches TRBD2 (6 bases). The CDR3 sequence is 20 residues long. V was cut by 3 bases and J by 2 bases, with 26 bases left in between. Germline V gene sequence: CDR1 SGHNT, CDR2 YENEEA.

This clone showed up just once. The V gene is TRBV4-1, the J gene TRBJ2-2; no clear D. Germline CDR1 is MGHRA and CDR2 is YSYEKL. V gave up 1 base and J gave up 6 bases, with 6 bases separating them. The CDR3 consists of 13 residues. CDR3 in DNA: TGCGCCAGCAGCCAAGTTATCCCCGGGGAGCTGTTTTTT. Protein: CASSQVIPGELFF.

This clone was detected a few times. The chain uses TRBV27 and TRBJ2-1, with 13 bases aligning to TRBD2. The CDR3 runs to 15 residues. Germline V lookup: CDR1 MNHEY, CDR2 SMNVEV (reference sequence). J lost 8 bases, V lost 4 bases, and 5 bases had no gene match. The CDR3 loop reads CASSSLAGGRDEQFF. The CDR3 region has the DNA TGTGCCAGCAGTTCACTAGCGGGAGGGCGGGATGAGCAGTTCTTC.

In this sample, this clone turned up a few times. This chain uses TRBV7-9 with TRBJ1-2; tentative D call: TRBD1 (5 bases). In germline, CDR1 is SEHNR, CDR2 FQNEAQ (reference sequence). This CDR3 comprises 15 residues. Trimming left V 3 bases short and J 7 bases short, with 18 bases between. The CDR3 region is CASSFPTVDWGGYTF. In nucleotides, the CDR3 is TGTGCCAGCAGCTTCCCGACAGTAGACTGGGGTGGCTACACCTTC.

The J gene is TRBJ2-1, the V gene TRBV6-5, with 7 bases aligning to TRBD1. The germline V gene encodes CDR1 MNHEY and CDR2 SVGAGI. This CDR3 is 15 amino acids long. Trimming took 5 bases from V and 5 from J; bases not matched to a gene: 9. The CDR3 DNA sequence: TGTGCCAGCAGTCGACAGGGTGCGGCCAACAATGAGCAGTTCTTC. This gives the protein CASSRQGAANNEQFF.